This TCR beta chain was sequenced in a study of glioma-infiltrating T cells after dendritic cell vaccination (TCRdb year 2016). As for the study more broadly: A cohort of some 15 glioblastoma patients from Phase I and II dendritic cell vaccination trials was included, of whom 9 were newly diagnosed and 6 had recurrent disease. Survival after dendritic cell vaccination was correlated with TCR sequencing metrics such as TIL content and the overlap between tumor and blood repertoires. Patients received three intradermal dendritic cell vaccine injections at biweekly intervals in the arm below the axilla. Between the early 2000s and the early 2010s, the patients were given dendritic cell vaccination pulsed with autologous tumor lysate. Deep sequencing of TCR beta CDR3 regions was used to quantify tumor-infiltrating lymphocyte content and compare tumor and blood repertoires in dendritic cell-vaccinated glioblastoma patients. The vaccine was prepared from monocyte-derived dendritic cells that were cultured for more than six days with IL-4 and GM-CSF and then pulsed overnight with autologous tumor lysate.

Using the immunoSEQ assay, TCRB CDR3 regions were amplified from roughly 1.9 micrograms of genomic DNA, or from all available DNA when less than that was on hand. For multiplex PCR, 60 forward primers for TCR V beta segments and 13 reverse primers for J beta segments were used. To estimate the number of reads per starting template, synthetic control templates were added to each sample at limiting dilution. Sequencing produced 87 bp reads on the Illumina HiSeq System. Per the source publication's procedure: PCR and sequencing errors were removed by a nearest neighbor algorithm that merged closely related sequences. TCR overlap was measured as the percentage of unique tumor TCR beta sequences that were also present in the peripheral blood of the same patient. TCRdb's version of the immuneACCESS table is confined to in-frame rearrangements and falls short of the full clone set. An unresolved V gene accounts for under half of the shortfall where checked; the remainder is of unknown origin. The V and J calls and the clone size are those of that table, but D and trimming were determined from the DNA. In all, the sample holds about 76,000 clones, and more than 75% of those were seen once. The ten largest clones represent approximately 2% of the sample.

Overall results and qualifications from the work: The cohort was small and heterogeneous, and full blood and tumor sets were available for few patients, with initial-recurrent tumor pairs available for even fewer patients. The three-group TCR overlap response model was described as speculative and requiring prospective validation. After dendritic cell vaccination, a higher estimated pretreatment TIL content predicted longer time to progression and longer overall survival. TCR clonality showed no direct relationship with survival, which suggests that a diverse polyclonal response may be important.

Explained via the paper, the time point label denotes: after dendritic cell vaccination, including at tumor progression/relapse. Patients were selected for having adequate residual fresh-frozen tumor tissue and more than two years of available survival data. An isocitrate dehydrogenase mutation was not carried by any of the glioblastoma patients, although molecular status was otherwise variable. PBMC collection took place before vaccination, two weeks after the third vaccination, and at tumor progression if progression occurred. The Qiagen DNeasy Blood extraction Kit was used to extract genomic DNA. Turning to this clone: The target of this receptor is not known. The sample holds no much larger clone one base away, and base qualities are not on file.

Spanning cysteine to phenylalanine, the CDR3 consists of 15 amino acids. The CDR3 DNA has 45 bases and is translated from base 1. Trimming at the junction amounts to 1 base on V and 7 bases on J, and the germline ends lie 14 bases apart. CDR1 and CDR2 were assigned from the germline V gene (reference sequence) as SGHAT and FQDESV. This chain is built from TRBV11-1 and TRBJ2-1, and possibly TRBD2, on 5 matching bases. This TCR was recovered from a human donor with glioblastoma. Material: blood, obtained after dendritic cell vaccination. DNA sequence: TGTGCCAGCAGCTTAGGTAGGAGCGGCAAGAATGAGCAGTTCTTC. It is translated as CASSLGRSGKNEQFF.